This TCR beta chain was observed in a study of T cell clusters in autoimmune cytopenias. Study-level findings and limits: No experiment has yet validated the function of the T cell clusters defined in silico.

Tens of thousands of genome equivalents of blood DNA were amplified for TRB. The CDR3 covers 13 residues. Germline V gives CDR1 SQVTM, CDR2 ANQGSEA. This clonotype is identified as medium-sized from frequency. The target antigen is unknown. Multiplex touch-down PCR amplified TRB using TRB-A and TRB-B pools in one tube. TCRdb reanalyzed the multiplex PCR reads, giving one entry per CDR3 protein sequence and no DNA. This sample's table has about 8,200 distinct CDR3 sequences. The TCR originated in a human donor with an autoimmune cytopenia or autoimmune hepatitis (not recorded which). The chain couples TRBV29-1 to TRBJ1-3. Sequences were obtained from peripheral blood. This CDR3 is CSVGQELGNTIYF.